These 20 T cell receptor beta chains were all obtained from the same sample, sequenced in a study of blood T cell repertoires in COVID-19 (dated by TCRdb to the early 2020s). The protocol used for the library was the immunoSEQ multiplex PCR assay. TCRdb provides this immuneACCESS table in a form limited to in-frame rearrangements. Some clones are lacking; in checked studies, under half of them reflect an unresolved V gene, and why the rest are absent is not known. This sample comprises 150,000 to 200,000 clones, 70% to 90% of them detected only once. Roughly 9.2% of the sample comes from the top ten. Specimen: peripheral blood. The source of these receptors is a woman aged 80 or over with acute or convalescent COVID-19.

This chain links TRBV7-9 with TRBJ2-5; TRBD2 aligns across 13 bases. Germline CDR1 and CDR2: SEHNR and FQNEAQ (reference sequence). Germline trimming cut 6 bases from V and 5 bases from J; bases unmatched to any gene: 9. The length of the CDR3 is 16 residues. DNA for the CDR3: TGTGCCAGCAGGGACGGGACTAGCGGGGTAATGGAGACCCAGTACTTC. It encodes CASRDGTSGVMETQYF.

The gene calls are TRBV7-2 and TRBJ1-1; TRBD1 aligns across 8 bases. Germline trimming cut 5 bases from V and 5 bases from J; bases unmatched to any gene: 7. Looked up from germline, CDR1 is SGHTA and CDR2 is FQGNSA. This CDR3 has 14 amino acids. In DNA form, the CDR3 reads TGTGCCAGCAGCCTTTCAGGGGGCGGAACTGAAGCTTTCTTT. Translation: CASSLSGGGTEAFF. Looking up the rest from reference TRBV7-2 and TRBJ1-1 gives the full variable domain: GAGVSQSPSNKVTEKGKDVELRCDPISGHTALYWYRQSLGQGLEFLIYFQGNSAPDKSGLPSDRFSAERTGGSVSTLTIQRTQQEDSAVYLCASSLSGGGTEAFFGQGTRLTVV.

The CDR3 DNA reads as TGCGCCAGCAGCCAGGGCGGGGGGCACGCAGATACGCAGTATTTT. Translated: CASSQGGGHADTQYF. The chain recombines TRBV4-3 with TRBJ2-3; TRBD2 aligns across 8 bases. Per the germline V gene, CDR1 is LGHNA and CDR2 is YSLEER. The CDR3 runs to 15 residues. Trimming took 3 bases from V and 4 from J; bases not matched to a gene: 6.

This chain joins TRBV6-5 and TRBJ2-6, with a tentative D call TRBD1 (6 bases). The V end was cut by 5 bases, the J end by 1 base, with 9 bases between. The CDR3 is 15 amino acids. Germline V gene data show CDR1 as MNHEY and CDR2 as SVGAGI. In nucleotides, the CDR3 is TGTGCCAGCAGTCCTCAGGGGTCTGGGGCCAACGTCCTGACTTTC. It specifies CASSPQGSGANVLTF.

The V gene is TRBV12-3 or TRBV12-4, the J gene TRBJ1-1; tentative D call: TRBD1 (5 bases). The CDR3 is made up of 13 amino acids. Trimming stripped 7 bases from V and 6 bases from J, with 15 bases between. CDR3 coding DNA: TGTGCCAGCAATTTCCACGGGGGGGCTGAAGCTTTCTTT. Its translation is CASNFHGGAEAFF.

The chain is built from TRBV29-1 and TRBJ2-2, with 9 bases matching TRBD1. The length of the CDR3 is 13 residues. The V segment lost 4 bases and the J segment 3 bases; nucleotides outside the gene matches: 0. The germline V gene encodes CDR1 SQVTM and CDR2 ANQGSEA. CDR3 amino acids: CSVGQGDTGELFF. The CDR3 DNA reads TGCAGCGTTGGACAGGGGGACACCGGGGAGCTGTTTTTT.

The CDR3 sequence is CASSGFGNEQFF. For the CDR3, the DNA is TGTGCCAGCAGCGGGTTCGGCAATGAGCAGTTCTTC. The chain couples TRBV9 to TRBJ2-1; D not certain. Germline V CDR1 and CDR2: SGDLS, YYNGEE. This CDR3 comprises 12 residues. The V end was cut by 3 bases, the J end by 6 bases, with 7 bases between.

This rearrangement joins TRBV6-1 to TRBJ2-3; 14 bases match TRBD2. Trimming cost V 3 bases and J 1 base; bases outside gene matches: 12. Germline loops: CDR1 MNHNS, CDR2 SASEGT. This CDR3 is built from 20 residues. CDR3 nucleotide sequence: TGTGCCAGCAGTGACTTTAAGACTAGCGGGGGGGCTCTGCGCACAGATACGCAGTATTTT. It yields the protein CASSDFKTSGGALRTDTQYF.

This clone was seen just once. This chain connects TRBV9 to TRBJ1-1, with D perhaps TRBD1 (5 bases). V was cut by 0 bases and J by 5 bases, with 20 bases left in between. The length of the CDR3 is 17 residues. From germline, CDR1 is SGDLS and CDR2 YYNGEE. The CDR3 reads CASSVGGALDGWTEAFF. The CDR3 DNA follows: TGTGCCAGCAGCGTAGGTGGGGCTTTAGATGGGTGGACTGAAGCTTTCTTT.

This chain joins TRBV18 and TRBJ2-5, with 12 bases aligning to TRBD2. The CDR3 is 15 amino acids. Looked up from germline, CDR1 is KGHSH and CDR2 is LQKENI. Trimming took 3 bases from V and 3 from J; bases not matched to a gene: 2. Here the CDR3 DNA reads TGTGCCAGCTCACCCGGACTAGCGGGGAAAGAGACCCAGTACTTC. Its protein is CASSPGLAGKETQYF.

The rearrangement joins TRBV10-3 to TRBJ2-7; D is undetermined. CDR3 size: 11 residues. Between the trimmed V and J ends, which lost 11 bases and 3 bases, there was a span of 11 bases. CDR1 is ENHRY and CDR2 is SYGVKD in the germline V gene. The CDR3 is CAGGPNYEQYF. The CDR3, as DNA: TGTGCCGGTGGGCCTAACTACGAGCAGTACTTC.

The chain has TRBV11-2 and TRBJ1-2; no reliable D call. Germline values: CDR1 SGHAT, CDR2 FQNNGV. Between the trimmed V and J ends, which lost 1 base and 7 bases, there was a span of 7 bases. This CDR3 spans 12 amino acids. CDR3 DNA sequence: TGTGCCAGCAGCTTAGCGGTTGGTGGCTACACCTTC. Its translation: CASSLAVGGYTF.

V and J are TRBV5-5 and TRBJ2-7, with 13 positions matching TRBD2. In germline, CDR1 is SGHKS, CDR2 YYEKEE (reference sequence). The V segment lost 4 bases and the J segment 4 bases; nucleotides outside the gene matches: 5. The CDR3 has 15 residues. The CDR3 DNA follows: TGTGCCAGCAGCACTAGGACTAGCGGGGGTTACGAGCAGTACTTC. Amino acid sequence: CASSTRTSGGYEQYF.

The genes are TRBV7-2 and TRBJ1-2; D is perhaps TRBD1 (6 bases). Germline V gene data show CDR1 as SGHTA and CDR2 as FQGNSA. V lost 5 bases and J 5 bases, leaving 12 bases between the germline ends. The CDR3 length is 13 residues. The CDR3 spells CASSQRGGYGYTF. Written as DNA, the CDR3 is TGTGCCAGCAGCCAAAGGGGGGGGTATGGCTACACCTTC. Filled out from reference TRBV7-2 and TRBJ1-2, the complete variable domain reads GAGVSQSPSNKVTEKGKDVELRCDPISGHTALYWYRQSLGQGLEFLIYFQGNSAPDKSGLPSDRFSAERTGGSVSTLTIQRTQQEDSAVYLCASSQRGGYGYTFGSGTRLTVV.

The chain carries TRBV29-1 and TRBJ1-1, with TRBD1 matching 10 bases. Unmatched junction bases numbered 4, after V lost 7 bases and J lost 2 bases. The CDR3 sequence is 13 residues long. CDR1 is SQVTM and CDR2 is ANQGSEA in the germline V gene. The CDR3 DNA reads as TGCAGCGCAGCGACAGGGGGCAACACTGAAGCTTTCTTT. This translates into CSAATGGNTEAFF.

J is TRBJ2-5 and V is TRBV5-1; D perhaps matches TRBD2 (6 bases). Per the germline V gene, CDR1 is SGHRS and CDR2 is YFSETQ. The ends were cut back, 3 bases at V and 3 bases at J, with 9 bases in the middle. The CDR3 extends over 13 amino acids. As DNA, the CDR3 is TGCGCCAGCAGCTACGGGAGAAAAGAGACCCAGTACTTC. Its protein product is CASSYGRKETQYF.

The rearrangement joins TRBV25-1 to TRBJ2-3; 8 positions match TRBD1. The CDR3 is 14 residues long. With V trimmed by 5 bases and J by 6 bases, 7 bases remained unmatched. Looked up from germline, CDR1 is MGHDK and CDR2 is SYGVNS. CDR3 nucleotides: TGTGCCAGCAGTATAACAGGGGGGTTCGATACGCAGTATTTT. Amino acid sequence: CASSITGGFDTQYF.

This clone is a singleton in its sample. The chain links TRBV19 to TRBJ1-6; D possibly corresponds to TRBD1 (5 bases). The germline V gene has CDR1 LNHDA and CDR2 SQIVND (reference sequence). This CDR3 region has 13 residues. Trimming took 7 bases from V and 9 from J, leaving 13 bases between them. The CDR3 nucleotides are TGTGCCAGTAAAGGGACTGGTGGTTCACCCCTCCACTTT. Translating it yields CASKGTGGSPLHF.

The chain carries TRBV6-5 and TRBJ2-5, with TRBD2 identical over 11 bases. The CDR3 has 15 amino acids. The V segment lost 6 bases and the J segment 4 bases; nucleotides outside the gene matches: 7. The germline gives CDR1 MNHEY, CDR2 SVGAGI. CDR3 sequence: CASRPTSGGRETQYF. The CDR3 DNA reads TGTGCCAGCAGACCCACTAGCGGGGGTAGAGAGACCCAGTACTTC.

The J gene is TRBJ2-2, the V gene TRBV29-1; tentatively, D is TRBD2 (5 bases). Germline assignment: CDR1 SQVTM and CDR2 ANQGSEA. Trimming pared 4 bases from V and 3 bases from J, leaving 9 bases between. The CDR3 has 13 amino acids. Here the CDR3 DNA reads TGCAGCGTTGGGACTGTATACACCGGGGAGCTGTTTTTT. It codes for CSVGTVYTGELFF.